This T cell receptor (beta chain) was observed in a study of OX40 agonist ivuxolimab in advanced cancers. Study in general: The patients received ivuxolimab by intravenous route every 2 weeks at 0.01 to 10 mg/kg. Checkpoint inhibitors had been given previously to roughly 40% of patients. A diagnosis of hepatocellular carcinoma, melanoma, renal cell or head and neck cancer was present in dose-escalation patients.

The repertoire was sequenced with immunoSEQ multiplex PCR; TCRdb's copy has only in-frame clones and lacks some. The sample lists some 84,000 clones, approximately 90% seen once, with over 8.5% in the top ten. Germline CDR1 reads SGHAT; CDR2 reads FQNNGV. Trimming cost V 5 bases and J 1 base, with 14 bases left between them. The CDR3 totals 16 residues. The source material was CD4+ or CD8+ T cells sorted from blood, sampled in a trial of the OX40 agonist ivuxolimab. This clonotype originated in an adult with an advanced solid tumor such as melanoma, head and neck, liver or kidney cancer. This chain uses TRBV11-2 with TRBJ2-2; maybe TRBD2 (6 bases). Here the CDR3 reads CASSAPGLLNTGELFF. Here the CDR3 DNA reads TGTGCCAGCAGCGCTCCGGGACTGTTGAACACCGGGGAGCTGTTTTTT. The full variable domain, rest sourced from reference TRBV11-2 and TRBJ2-2, is EAGVAQSPRYKIIEKRQSVAFWCNPISGHATLYWYQQILGQGPKLLIQFQNNGVVDDSQLPKDRFSAERLKGVDSTLKIQPAKLEDSAVYLCASSAPGLLNTGELFFGEGSRLTVL.